These 18 T cell receptor beta chains were sequenced from one sample in a study of vaccination and CD4 T cells after COVID-19. No cognate antigen is known for these TCRs. Sequenced with the Oncomine TCR Beta short-read assay was DNA taken from cultured CD4+ T cells. MiXCR, run by TCRdb on the PCR reads, gives a single entry per CDR3 protein. The sample has approximately 12,000 distinct CDR3 sequences, about 65% seen once. Treatment meaning: roughly nine-day PBMC culture with coronavirus spike peptide pools or control peptides (ViraFEST assay). Sequenced here: CD4+ T cells from blood, cultured in vitro, sampled before SARS-CoV-2 vaccination. These receptors were taken from a human donor who had recovered from COVID-19.

V and J are TRBV20-1 and TRBJ1-4; D is ambiguous. Trimming left V 3 bases short and J 8 bases short, with 19 bases between. This CDR3 is 15 amino acids long. From germline, CDR1 is DFQATT and CDR2 SNEGSKA (reference sequence). In nucleotides, the CDR3 is TGCAGTGCTAGCAGCTCGCCCAGCCTGGCCGAAAAACTGTTTTTT. Its protein product is CSASSSPSLAEKLFF.

The chain uses TRBV20-1 and TRBJ1-1, with 7 bases fitting TRBD1. Trimming removed 1 base from V and 6 bases from J; junction bases left unmatched: 11. Germline V gives CDR1 DFQATT, CDR2 SNEGSKA (reference sequence). This CDR3 has 15 amino acids. The CDR3: CSARGGGAGGSEAFF. CDR3 in DNA: TGCAGTGCTAGAGGAGGGGGCGCGGGTGGTTCTGAAGCTTTCTTT.

This chain uses TRBV7-3 with TRBJ2-3; 9 nucleotides agree with TRBD2. This CDR3 has 13 residues. The germline CDR1 and CDR2 sequences are SGHTA and FQGTGA. Germline trimming cut 5 bases from V and 6 bases from J; bases unmatched to any gene: 3. DNA for the CDR3: TGTGCCAGCAGCCTAAGCGGGAGGGATACGCAGTATTTT. Its translation: CASSLSGRDTQYF.

V gene TRBV12-3 or TRBV12-4 combines with J gene TRBJ2-5, with 9 nucleotides matching TRBD1. The trim removed 2 bases at V and 2 bases at J, leaving 6 bases unmatched. This CDR3 is 16 amino acids long. The CDR3 sequence: CASSLRGTGSQETQYF. Here the CDR3 DNA reads TGTGCCAGCAGTTTACGGGGGACAGGGTCTCAAGAGACCCAGTACTTC.

V is TRBV12-3 or TRBV12-4 and J is TRBJ1-1; TRBD1 might be the D (6 bases). V gave up 6 bases and J gave up 0 bases, with 14 bases separating them. The CDR3 totals 15 residues. This chain's CDR3 is CASRATGSLNTEAFF. The CDR3 coding sequence is TGTGCCAGCAGGGCCACAGGGTCTTTGAACACTGAAGCTTTCTTT.

This chain connects TRBV21-1 to TRBJ2-1. TRBV21-1 is reported as a pseudogene. There are 14 residues in the CDR3. The CDR3 bases are TGTGCCAGCAGTATCCAGGTGCCTGACAATGAGCAGTTCTTC. This translates into CASSIQVPDNEQFF.

This chain links TRBV19 with TRBJ2-5; 7 positions match TRBD2. Per the germline V gene, CDR1 is LNHDA and CDR2 is SQIVND (reference sequence). This CDR3 has 15 amino acids. V gave up 1 base and J gave up 8 bases; unmatched junction bases: 10. CDR3 region: CASSIGASGPDTQYF. The CDR3, as DNA: TGTGCCAGTAGTATAGGAGCTAGCGGCCCAGACACCCAGTACTTC. Supplemented by reference TRBV19 and TRBJ2-5, the full variable domain reads DGGITQSPKYLFRKEGQNVTLSCEQNLNHDAMYWYRQDPGQGLRLIYYSQIVNDFQKGDIAEGYSVSREKKESFPLTVTSAQKNPTAFYLCASSIGASGPDTQYFGPGTRLLVL.

The CDR3 loop is CSAGLNRGPGTQYF. The DNA for the CDR3 is TGCAGTGCGGGACTGAACAGGGGTCCAGGGACCCAGTACTTC. The V and J genes are TRBV20-1 and TRBJ2-5; D is possibly TRBD1 (7 bases). The CDR3 is 14 amino acids. V was clipped by 6 bases and J by 7 bases, with 21 bases between them. Germline CDR1 is DFQATT and CDR2 is SNEGSKA (reference sequence).

This clonotype was recorded a few times. V is TRBV27 and J is TRBJ1-6, with D perhaps TRBD1 (6 bases). Trimming removed 5 bases at V and 9 bases at J, with 17 bases between. The CDR3 is made up of 15 amino acids. The germline gives CDR1 MNHEY, CDR2 SMNVEV (reference sequence). CDR3 sequence: CASSSRDIRGSPLHF. In DNA, the CDR3 is TGTGCCAGCAGTAGCCGGGACATACGAGGTTCACCCCTCCACTTT.

The chain couples TRBV5-4 to TRBJ2-3, with 10 positions matching TRBD1. Germline V gene sequence: CDR1 SGHNT, CDR2 YYREEE (reference sequence). This CDR3 region has 15 residues. V shed 4 bases, J shed 1 base, and the junction held 3 bases outside the gene matches. The CDR3 loop is CASSRDRGRTDTQYF. Here the CDR3 DNA reads TGTGCCAGCAGCCGGGACAGGGGACGCACAGATACGCAGTATTTT.

The genes are TRBV18 and TRBJ1-1; no firm D call. The V and J ends lost 3 bases and 4 bases respectively, with 12 bases between them. Germline V gene sequence: CDR1 KGHSH, CDR2 LQKENI. The CDR3 spans 14 residues. CDR3 nucleotides: TGTGCCAGCTCACCCAACGACGGGTCCACTGAAGCTTTCTTT. It translates to CASSPNDGSTEAFF.

The J gene is TRBJ1-1, the V gene TRBV6-2 or TRBV6-3; D not certain. Looked up from germline, CDR1 is MNHEY and CDR2 is SVGEGT. The CDR3 covers 13 residues. V lost 8 bases to trimming and J lost 0 bases, with 10 bases between them. CDR3 amino acids: CASGRIMNTEAFF. Here the CDR3 DNA reads TGTGCCAGCGGGAGGATCATGAACACTGAAGCTTTCTTT.

The sample holds a few counts of this clonotype. The chain couples TRBV19 to TRBJ1-5; the D gene is possibly TRBD1 (6 bases). Trimming took 4 bases from V and 3 from J, leaving 19 bases between them. CDR3 size: 17 residues. The germline gives CDR1 LNHDA, CDR2 SQIVND (reference sequence). CDR3 in DNA: TGTGCCAGTAGTACCAGGACAGCCGAAGCTTACAATCAGCCCCAGCATTTT. Its translation is CASSTRTAEAYNQPQHF.

The genes are TRBV20-1 and TRBJ1-1; D is ambiguous. V was shortened by 6 bases and J by 1 base, with 9 bases between the two germline ends. CDR3 size: 12 residues. Germline loops: CDR1 DFQATT, CDR2 SNEGSKA (reference sequence). The DNA for the CDR3 is TGCAGTGCCTCCCGAAGGAACACTGAAGCTTTCTTT. Protein: CSASRRNTEAFF.

The rearrangement uses TRBV30 and TRBJ2-7; no reliable D call. The CDR3 extends over 11 amino acids. CDR1 is GTSNPN, CDR2 SVGIG, per germline (reference sequence). Trimming left V 3 bases short and J 5 bases short, with 8 bases between. CDR3 bases: TGTGCCTGGAGAATCCTTGACGAGCAGTACTTC. Translation gives CAWRILDEQYF.

The chain combines TRBV28 with TRBJ1-6, with D possibly TRBD1 on 6 matching bases. V dropped 2 bases and J dropped 10 bases, with 15 bases sitting between them. The CDR3 consists of 15 residues. Germline V gene data show CDR1 as MDHEN and CDR2 as SYDVKM. The CDR3 coding sequence is TGTGCCAGCAGTTTACAGGGGTTATCTCCGTCACCCCTCCACTTT. This translates into CASSLQGLSPSPLHF.

V is TRBV6-1 and J is TRBJ2-7; 14 bases are a match to TRBD2. Germline assignment: CDR1 MNHNS and CDR2 SASEGT. The V gene end was trimmed by 8 bases and the J gene end by 5 bases; junction bases not matched to a gene: 2. The CDR3 loop spans 13 amino acids. The CDR3 DNA sequence: TGTGCCAGCCGACTAGCGGGAGGGGACGAGCAGTACTTC. Its translation: CASRLAGGDEQYF.

This clonotype was detected a few times. V usage is TRBV15 and J usage is TRBJ2-7, with 9 bases aligning to TRBD1. Germline lookup yields CDR1 LNHNV and CDR2 YYDKDF (reference sequence). The ends lost 0 bases at V and 5 bases at J; junction bases unmatched: 5. The CDR3 is 15 residues long. The CDR3 DNA reads TGTGCCACCAGCAGAGACCGGACAGGGGCAGACGAGCAGTACTTC. Protein sequence: CATSRDRTGADEQYF.